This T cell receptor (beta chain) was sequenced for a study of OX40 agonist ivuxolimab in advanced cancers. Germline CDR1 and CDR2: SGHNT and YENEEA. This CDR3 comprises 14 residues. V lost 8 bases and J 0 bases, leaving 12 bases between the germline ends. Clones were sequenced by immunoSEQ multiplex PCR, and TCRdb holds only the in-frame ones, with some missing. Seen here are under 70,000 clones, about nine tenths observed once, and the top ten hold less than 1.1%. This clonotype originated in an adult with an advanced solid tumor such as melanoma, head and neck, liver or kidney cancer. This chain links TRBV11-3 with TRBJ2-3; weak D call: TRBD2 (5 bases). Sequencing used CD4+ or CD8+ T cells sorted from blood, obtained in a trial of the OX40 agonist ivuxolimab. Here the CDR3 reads CASAMGDSTDTQYF. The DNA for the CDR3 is TGTGCCAGCGCGATGGGAGATAGCACAGATACGCAGTATTTT.